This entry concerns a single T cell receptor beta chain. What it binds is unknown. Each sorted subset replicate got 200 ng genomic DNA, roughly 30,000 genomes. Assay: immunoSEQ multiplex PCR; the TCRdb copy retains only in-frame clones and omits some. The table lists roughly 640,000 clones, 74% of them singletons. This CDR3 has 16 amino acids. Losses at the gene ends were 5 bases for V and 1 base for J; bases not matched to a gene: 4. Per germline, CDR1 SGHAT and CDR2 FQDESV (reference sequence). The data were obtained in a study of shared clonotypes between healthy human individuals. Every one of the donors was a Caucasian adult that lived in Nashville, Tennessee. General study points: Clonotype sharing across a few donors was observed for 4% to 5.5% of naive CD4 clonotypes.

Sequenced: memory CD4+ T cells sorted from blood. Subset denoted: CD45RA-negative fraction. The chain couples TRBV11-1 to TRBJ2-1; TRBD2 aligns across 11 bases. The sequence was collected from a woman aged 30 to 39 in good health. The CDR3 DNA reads TGTGCCAGCAGCCCCGGACTAGCGGGTTCCTACAATGAGCAGTTCTTC. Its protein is CASSPGLAGSYNEQFF.